The source of this T cell receptor (beta chain) is a study of radiotherapy plus CTLA-4 blockade in lung cancer. Study in general: In around 19% of patients, objective responses were seen; 30% to 35% had disease control. Regarding the study as a whole: Blood saw expansion of tumor-derived TCR clones after radiotherapy plus ipilimumab.

This CDR3 spans 18 amino acids. Germline CDR1 MGHRA, CDR2 YSYEKL. Trimming took 4 bases from V and 3 from J; bases not matched to a gene: 12. In chemo-refractory metastatic non-small-cell lung cancer, patients got ipilimumab CTLA-4 blockade together with focal radiation. The data were produced by immunoSEQ multiplex PCR, yet TCRdb's version contains in-frame clones alone and is incomplete. The profile covers 40,000 to 60,000 clones, with 80% to 90% appearing a single time and less than 20% taken by the ten largest. This clone appeared a few times. Its target is not known. The source of this sequence is a human donor with non-small cell lung cancer that progressed on radiotherapy plus ipilimumab. Some clones in this sample may be carry-over from other donors' samples. The sample was peripheral blood, taken from a patient treated with radiotherapy plus ipilimumab. This chain links TRBV4-1 with TRBJ2-5; 12 positions match TRBD2. CDR3 in amino acids: CASSPLRLAGEAEETQYF. In DNA form, the CDR3 reads TGCGCCAGCAGCCCCCTGAGACTAGCGGGAGAGGCGGAAGAGACCCAGTACTTC.